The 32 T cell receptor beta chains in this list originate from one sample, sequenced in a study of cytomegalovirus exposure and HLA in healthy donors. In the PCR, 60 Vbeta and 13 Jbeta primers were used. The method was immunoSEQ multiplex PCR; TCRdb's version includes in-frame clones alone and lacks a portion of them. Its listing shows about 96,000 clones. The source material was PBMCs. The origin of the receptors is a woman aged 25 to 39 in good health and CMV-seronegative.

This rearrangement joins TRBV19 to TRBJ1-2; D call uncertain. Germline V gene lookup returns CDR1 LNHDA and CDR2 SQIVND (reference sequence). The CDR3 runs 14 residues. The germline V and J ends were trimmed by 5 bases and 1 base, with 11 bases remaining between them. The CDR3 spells CASSAGLSNYGYTF. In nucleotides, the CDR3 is TGTGCCAGTAGTGCAGGCCTGAGTAACTATGGCTACACCTTC.

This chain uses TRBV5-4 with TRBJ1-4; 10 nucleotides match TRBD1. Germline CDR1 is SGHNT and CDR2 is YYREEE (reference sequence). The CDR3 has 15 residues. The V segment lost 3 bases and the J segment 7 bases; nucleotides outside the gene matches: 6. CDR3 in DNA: TGTGCCAGCAGCTCCGGGGGGACAGGGGTTGAAAAACTGTTTTTT. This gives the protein CASSSGGTGVEKLFF.

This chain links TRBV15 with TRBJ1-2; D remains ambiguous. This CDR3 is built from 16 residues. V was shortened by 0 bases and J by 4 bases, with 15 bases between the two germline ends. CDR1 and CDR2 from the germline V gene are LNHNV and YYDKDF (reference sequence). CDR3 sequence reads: CATSRDYSPPPYGYTF. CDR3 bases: TGTGCCACCAGCAGAGATTATAGTCCGCCCCCCTATGGCTACACCTTC.

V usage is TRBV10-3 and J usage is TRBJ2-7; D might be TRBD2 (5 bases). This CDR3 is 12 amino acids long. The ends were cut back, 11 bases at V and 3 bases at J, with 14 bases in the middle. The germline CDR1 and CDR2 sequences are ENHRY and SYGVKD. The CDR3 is CASGESDYEQYF. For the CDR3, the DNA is TGTGCCTCCGGGGAATCGGACTACGAGCAGTACTTC.

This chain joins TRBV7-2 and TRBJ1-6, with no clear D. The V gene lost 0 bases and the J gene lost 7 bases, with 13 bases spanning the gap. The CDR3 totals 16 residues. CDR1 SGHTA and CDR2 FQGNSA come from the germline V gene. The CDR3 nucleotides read TGTGCCAGCAGCTTAGCCTCGGGGATGCGGAATTCACCCCTCCACTTT. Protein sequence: CASSLASGMRNSPLHF.

This CDR3 reads CASSSTGPEAFF. DNA for the CDR3: TGTGCCAGCAGCTCGACAGGCCCTGAAGCTTTCTTT. V is TRBV7-8 and J is TRBJ1-1; D is possibly TRBD1 (6 bases). The germline V and J ends were trimmed by 4 bases and 6 bases, with 9 bases remaining between them. CDR3 size: 12 residues. Germline lookup yields CDR1 SGHVS and CDR2 FQNEAQ.

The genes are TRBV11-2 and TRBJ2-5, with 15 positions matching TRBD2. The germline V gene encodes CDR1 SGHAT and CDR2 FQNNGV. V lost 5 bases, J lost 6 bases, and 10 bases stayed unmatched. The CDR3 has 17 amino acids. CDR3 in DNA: TGTGCCAGCAGCGTAGCCGGGACTAGCGGGAGGCTGAAGACCCAGTACTTC. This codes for CASSVAGTSGRLKTQYF. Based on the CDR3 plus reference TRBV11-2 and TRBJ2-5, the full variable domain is EAGVAQSPRYKIIEKRQSVAFWCNPISGHATLYWYQQILGQGPKLLIQFQNNGVVDDSQLPKDRFSAERLKGVDSTLKIQPAKLEDSAVYLCASSVAGTSGRLKTQYFGPGTRLLVL.

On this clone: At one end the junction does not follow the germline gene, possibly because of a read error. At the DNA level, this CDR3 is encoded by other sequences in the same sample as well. CDR3 loop: CASSMGQGAGSGELFF. In nucleotides, the CDR3 is TGTGCCAGCAGTATGGGACAGGGGGCAGGGTCCGGGGAGCTGTTTTTT. The chain is built from TRBV19 and TRBJ2-2; the match to TRBD1 covers 12 bases. Germline V CDR1 and CDR2: LNHDA, SQIVND (reference sequence). CDR3 length: 16 residues.

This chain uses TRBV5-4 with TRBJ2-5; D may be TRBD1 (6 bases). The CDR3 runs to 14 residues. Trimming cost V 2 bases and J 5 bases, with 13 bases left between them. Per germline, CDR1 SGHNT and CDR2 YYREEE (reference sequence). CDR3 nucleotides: TGTGCCAGCAGCTTAACAGGGATGCGGGAGACCCAGTACTTC. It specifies CASSLTGMRETQYF. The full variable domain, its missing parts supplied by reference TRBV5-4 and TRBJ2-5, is ETGVTQSPTHLIKTRGQQVTLRCSSQSGHNTVSWYQQALGQGPQFIFQYYREEENGRGNFPPRFSGLQFPNYSSELNVNALELDDSALYLCASSLTGMRETQYFGPGTRLLVL.

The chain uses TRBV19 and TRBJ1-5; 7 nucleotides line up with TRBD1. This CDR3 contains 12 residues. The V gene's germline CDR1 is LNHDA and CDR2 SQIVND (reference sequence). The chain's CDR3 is CGTGASNQPQHF. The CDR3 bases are TGTGGGACAGGAGCTAGCAATCAGCCCCAGCATTTT.

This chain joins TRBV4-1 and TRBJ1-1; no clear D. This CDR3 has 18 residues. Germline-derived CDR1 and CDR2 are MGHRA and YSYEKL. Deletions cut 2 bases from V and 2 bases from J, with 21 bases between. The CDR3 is CASSQRIIGGRINTEAFF. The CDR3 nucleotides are TGCGCCAGCAGCCAACGTATAATAGGAGGCAGGATCAACACTGAAGCTTTCTTT.

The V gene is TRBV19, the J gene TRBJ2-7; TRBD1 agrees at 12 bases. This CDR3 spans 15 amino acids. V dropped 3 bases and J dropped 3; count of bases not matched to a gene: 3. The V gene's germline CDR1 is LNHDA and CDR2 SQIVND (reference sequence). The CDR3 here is CASSIRDRGLYEQYF. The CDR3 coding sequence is TGTGCCAGTAGTATTAGGGACAGGGGGCTCTACGAGCAGTACTTC. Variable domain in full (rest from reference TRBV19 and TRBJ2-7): DGGITQSPKYLFRKEGQNVTLSCEQNLNHDAMYWYRQDPGQGLRLIYYSQIVNDFQKGDIAEGYSVSREKKESFPLTVTSAQKNPTAFYLCASSIRDRGLYEQYFGPGTRLTVT.

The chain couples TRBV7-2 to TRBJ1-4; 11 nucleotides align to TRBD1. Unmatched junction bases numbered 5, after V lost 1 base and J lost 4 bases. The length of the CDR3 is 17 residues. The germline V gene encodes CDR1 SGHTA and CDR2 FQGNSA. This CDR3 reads CASSLVRTGGFNEKLFF. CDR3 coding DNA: TGTGCCAGCAGCTTAGTGAGGACAGGGGGCTTTAATGAAAAACTGTTTTTT.

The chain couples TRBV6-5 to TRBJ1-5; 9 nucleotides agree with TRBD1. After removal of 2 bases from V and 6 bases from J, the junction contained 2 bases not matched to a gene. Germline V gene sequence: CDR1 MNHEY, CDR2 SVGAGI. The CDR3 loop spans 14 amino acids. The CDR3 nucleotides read TGTGCCAGCAGTTACGGGACAGGGAGTCAGCCCCAGCATTTT. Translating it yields CASSYGTGSQPQHF.

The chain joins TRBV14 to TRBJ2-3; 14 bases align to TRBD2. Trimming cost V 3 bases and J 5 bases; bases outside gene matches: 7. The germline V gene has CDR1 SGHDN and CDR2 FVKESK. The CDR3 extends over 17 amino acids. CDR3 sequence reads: CASSHQRLAGGGDTQYF. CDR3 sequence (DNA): TGTGCCAGCAGCCACCAACGACTAGCGGGAGGGGGAGATACGCAGTATTTT.

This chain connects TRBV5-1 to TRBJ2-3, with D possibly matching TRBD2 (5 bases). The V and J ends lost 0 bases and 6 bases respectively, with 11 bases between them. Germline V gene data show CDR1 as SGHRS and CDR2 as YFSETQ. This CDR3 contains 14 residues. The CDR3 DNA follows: TGCGCCAGCAGCTTGGGAGGGAAAGGGGATACGCAGTATTTT. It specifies CASSLGGKGDTQYF.

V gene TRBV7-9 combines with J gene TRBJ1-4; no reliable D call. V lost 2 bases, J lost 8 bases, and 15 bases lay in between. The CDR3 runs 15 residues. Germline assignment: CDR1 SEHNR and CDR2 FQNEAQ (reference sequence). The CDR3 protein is CASSLRGVGGEKLFF. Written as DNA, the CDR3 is TGTGCCAGCAGCTTACGGGGAGTAGGAGGCGAAAAACTGTTTTTT.

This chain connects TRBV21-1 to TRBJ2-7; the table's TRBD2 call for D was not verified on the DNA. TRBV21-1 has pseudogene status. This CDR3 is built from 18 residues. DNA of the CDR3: TGTGCCAGCATCCAAGAGAGTCCGGGACTAGCGGGGTCCTACGAGCAGTACTTC. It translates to CASIQESPGLAGSYEQYF.

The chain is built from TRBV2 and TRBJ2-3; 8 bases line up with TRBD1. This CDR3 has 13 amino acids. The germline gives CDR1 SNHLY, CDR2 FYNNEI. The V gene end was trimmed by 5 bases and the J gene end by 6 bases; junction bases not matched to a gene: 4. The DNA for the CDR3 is TGTGCCAGCAGTATTACAGGGGGGGATACGCAGTATTTT. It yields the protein CASSITGGDTQYF.

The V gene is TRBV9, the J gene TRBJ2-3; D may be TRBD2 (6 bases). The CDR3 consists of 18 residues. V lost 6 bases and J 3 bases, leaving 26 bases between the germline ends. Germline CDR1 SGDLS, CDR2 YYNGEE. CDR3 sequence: CASTSRTEPGVGTDTQYF. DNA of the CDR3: TGTGCCAGCACCTCCCGGACGGAACCGGGGGTTGGTACAGATACGCAGTATTTT. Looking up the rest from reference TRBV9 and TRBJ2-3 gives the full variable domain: DSGVTQTPKHLITATGQRVTLRCSPRSGDLSVYWYQQSLDQGLQFLIQYYNGEERAKGNILERFSAQQFPDLHSELNLSSLELGDSALYFCASTSRTEPGVGTDTQYFGPGTRLTVL.

Written as DNA, the CDR3 is TGTGCCAGCAGTCCTCAGGGGGCAGGACAGCCCCAGCATTTT. The encoded protein is CASSPQGAGQPQHF. V and J are TRBV2 and TRBJ1-5, with 8 bases aligning to TRBD1. CDR1 is SNHLY, CDR2 FYNNEI, per germline. The length of the CDR3 is 14 residues. J lost 7 bases, V lost 5 bases, and 7 bases had no gene match.

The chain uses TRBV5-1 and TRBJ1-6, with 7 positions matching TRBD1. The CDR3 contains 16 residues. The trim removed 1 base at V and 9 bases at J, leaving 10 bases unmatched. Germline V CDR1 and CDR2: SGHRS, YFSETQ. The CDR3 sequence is CASSLRSGGSGSPLHF. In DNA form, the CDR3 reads TGCGCCAGCAGCTTGCGGTCAGGGGGAAGCGGTTCACCCCTCCACTTT. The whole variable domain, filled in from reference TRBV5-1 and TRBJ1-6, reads KAGVTQTPRYLIKTRGQQVTLSCSPISGHRSVSWYQQTPGQGLQFLFEYFSETQRNKGNFPGRFSGRQFSNSRSEMNVSTLELGDSALYLCASSLRSGGSGSPLHFGNGTRLTVT.

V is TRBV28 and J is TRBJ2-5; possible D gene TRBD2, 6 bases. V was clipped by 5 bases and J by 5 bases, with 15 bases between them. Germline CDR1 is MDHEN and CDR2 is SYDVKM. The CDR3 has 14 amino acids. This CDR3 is CASSPMTSSETQYF. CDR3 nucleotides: TGTGCCAGCAGTCCGATGACTAGTAGTGAGACCCAGTACTTC. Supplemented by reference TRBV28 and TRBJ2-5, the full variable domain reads DVKVTQSSRYLVKRTGEKVFLECVQDMDHENMFWYRQDPGLGLRLIYFSYDVKMKEKGDIPEGYSVSREKKERFSLILESASTNQTSMYLCASSPMTSSETQYFGPGTRLLVL.

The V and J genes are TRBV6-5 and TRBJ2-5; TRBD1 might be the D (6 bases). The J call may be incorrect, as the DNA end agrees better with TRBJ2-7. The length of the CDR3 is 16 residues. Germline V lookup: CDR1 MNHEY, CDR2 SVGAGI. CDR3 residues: CASSYSTGSRSYEQYF. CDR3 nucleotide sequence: TGTGCCAGCAGTTACTCGACAGGCAGTCGATCCTACGAGCAGTACTTC.

The CDR3 region is CASSLRSETQYF. As DNA, the CDR3 is TGTGCCAGCAGCTTGCGATCGGAGACCCAGTACTTC. V and J are TRBV7-9 and TRBJ2-5; D unresolved. The CDR3 consists of 12 residues. Trimming shortened V by 3 bases and J by 5 bases, and 7 bases separated the two germline ends. From germline, CDR1 is SEHNR and CDR2 FQNEAQ (reference sequence).

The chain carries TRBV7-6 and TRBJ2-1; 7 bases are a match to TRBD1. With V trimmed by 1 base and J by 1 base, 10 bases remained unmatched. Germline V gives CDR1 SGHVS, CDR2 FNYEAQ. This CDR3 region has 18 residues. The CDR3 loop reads CASSLEGGSDISYNEQFF. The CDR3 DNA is TGTGCCAGCAGCTTAGAAGGGGGCTCGGATATTTCCTACAATGAGCAGTTCTTC.

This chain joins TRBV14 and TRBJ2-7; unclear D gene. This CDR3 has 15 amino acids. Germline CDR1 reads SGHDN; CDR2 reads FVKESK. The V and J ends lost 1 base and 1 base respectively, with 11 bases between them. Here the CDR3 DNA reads TGTGCCAGCAGCCAAGGATGGTCAGATTCCTACGAGCAGTACTTC. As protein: CASSQGWSDSYEQYF.

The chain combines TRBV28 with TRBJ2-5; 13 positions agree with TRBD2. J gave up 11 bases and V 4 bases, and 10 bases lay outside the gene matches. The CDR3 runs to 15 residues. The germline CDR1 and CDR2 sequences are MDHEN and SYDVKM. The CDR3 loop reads CASSSQTSGRTRQYF. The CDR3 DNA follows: TGTGCCAGCAGTTCTCAGACTAGCGGGAGGACACGGCAGTACTTC.

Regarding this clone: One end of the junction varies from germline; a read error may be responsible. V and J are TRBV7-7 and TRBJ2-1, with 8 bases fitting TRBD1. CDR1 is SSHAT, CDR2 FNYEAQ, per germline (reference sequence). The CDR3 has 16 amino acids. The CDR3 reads CASSYGVGTGINEQFF. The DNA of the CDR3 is TGTGCTAGCAGCTACGGGGTTGGGACAGGAATCAATGAGCAGTTCTTC.

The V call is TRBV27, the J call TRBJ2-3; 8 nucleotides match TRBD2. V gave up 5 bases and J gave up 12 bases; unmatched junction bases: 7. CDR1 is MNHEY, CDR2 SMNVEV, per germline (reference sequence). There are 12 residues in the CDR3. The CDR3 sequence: CASSGTGTRQYF. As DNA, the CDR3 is TGTGCCAGCAGTGGAACCGGGACTAGACAGTATTTT.

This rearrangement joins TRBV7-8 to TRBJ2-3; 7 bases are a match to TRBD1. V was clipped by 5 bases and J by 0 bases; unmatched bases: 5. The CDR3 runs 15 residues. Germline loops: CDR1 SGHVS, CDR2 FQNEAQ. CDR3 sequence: CASSPGQLSTDTQYF. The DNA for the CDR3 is TGTGCCAGCAGCCCGGGACAGTTAAGCACAGATACGCAGTATTTT. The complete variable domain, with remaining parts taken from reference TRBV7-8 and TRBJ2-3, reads GAGVSQSPRYKVAKRGQDVALRCDPISGHVSLFWYQQALGQGPEFLTYFQNEAQLDKSGLPSDRFFAERPEGSVSTLKIQRTQQEDSAVYLCASSPGQLSTDTQYFGPGTRLTVL.

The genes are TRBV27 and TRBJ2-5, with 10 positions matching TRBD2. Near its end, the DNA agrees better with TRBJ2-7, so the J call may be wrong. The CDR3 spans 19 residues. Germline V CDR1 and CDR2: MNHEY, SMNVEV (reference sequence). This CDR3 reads CASSPYVGFGLADSYEQYF. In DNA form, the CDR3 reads TGTGCCAGCAGTCCTTACGTCGGATTTGGACTAGCGGATTCCTACGAGCAGTACTTC.